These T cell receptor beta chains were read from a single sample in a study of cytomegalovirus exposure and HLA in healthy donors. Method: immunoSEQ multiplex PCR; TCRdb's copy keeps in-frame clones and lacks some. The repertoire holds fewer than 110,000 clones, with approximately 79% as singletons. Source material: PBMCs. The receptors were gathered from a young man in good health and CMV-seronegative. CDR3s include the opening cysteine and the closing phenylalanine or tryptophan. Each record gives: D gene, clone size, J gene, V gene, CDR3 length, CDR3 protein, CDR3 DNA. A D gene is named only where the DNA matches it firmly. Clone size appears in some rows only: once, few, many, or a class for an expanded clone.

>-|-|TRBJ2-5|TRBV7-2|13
CASSPTPPGTQYF
TGTGCCAGCAGCCCCACCCCCCCGGGGACCCAGTACTTC
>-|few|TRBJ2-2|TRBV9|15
CASSVEQGNTGELFF
TGTGCCAGCAGCGTAGAACAGGGAAACACCGGGGAGCTGTTTTTT
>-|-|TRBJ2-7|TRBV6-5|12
CASSYGPYEQYF
TGTGCCAGCAGTTACGGGCCTTATGAGCAGTACTTC
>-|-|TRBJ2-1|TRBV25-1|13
CASSEFGYNEQFF
TGTGCCAGCAGTGAATTCGGGTACAATGAGCAGTTCTTC
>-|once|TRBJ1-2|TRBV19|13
CASSIQGTYGYTF
TGTGCCAGTAGTATCCAGGGGACCTATGGCTACACCTTC
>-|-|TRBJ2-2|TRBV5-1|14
CASSLAAWDGELFF
TGCGCCAGCAGCTTAGCGGCCTGGGACGGGGAGCTGTTTTTT
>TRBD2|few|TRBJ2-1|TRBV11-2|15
CASSLGLAENNEQFF
TGTGCCAGCAGCTTGGGCCTAGCGGAGAACAATGAGCAGTTCTTC
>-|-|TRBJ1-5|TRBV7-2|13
CASSLAEFQPQHF
TGTGCCAGCAGCTTAGCTGAGTTTCAGCCCCAGCATTTT
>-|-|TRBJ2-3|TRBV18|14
CASSPLGGTDTQYF
TGTGCCAGCTCACCACTAGGGGGCACAGATACGCAGTATTTT
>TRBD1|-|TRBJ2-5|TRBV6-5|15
CASSRQGSLQETQYF
TGTGCCAGCAGTCGACAGGGGAGTTTGCAAGAGACCCAGTACTTC
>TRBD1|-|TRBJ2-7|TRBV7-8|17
CASSPPIPTGSSYEQYF
TGTGCCAGCAGCCCCCCTATCCCGACAGGGAGCTCCTACGAGCAGTACTTC
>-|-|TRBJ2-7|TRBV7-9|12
CASSLSGYEQYF
TGTGCCAGCAGCCTGTCGGGATACGAGCAGTACTTC
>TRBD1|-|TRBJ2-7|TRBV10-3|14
CATQTDRNSYEQYF
TGTGCCACCCAAACGGACAGGAACTCCTACGAGCAGTACTTC
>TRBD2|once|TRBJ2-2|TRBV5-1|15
CASKLAGARSGELFF
TGCGCCAGCAAATTAGCGGGGGCGCGGTCAGGGGAGCTGTTTTTT
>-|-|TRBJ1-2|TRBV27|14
CASSPAGMDYGYTF
TGTGCCAGCAGTCCCGCAGGGATGGACTATGGCTACACCTTC
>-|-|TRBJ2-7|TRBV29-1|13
CSVEEVRGYEQYF
TGCAGCGTTGAGGAAGTTAGGGGATACGAGCAGTACTTC
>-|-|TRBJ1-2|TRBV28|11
CASSLIAGYTF
TGTGCCAGCAGTTTAATAGCTGGCTACACCTTC
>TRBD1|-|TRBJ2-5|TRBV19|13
CASRGQEEETQYF
TGTGCCAGTAGAGGACAGGAGGAAGAGACCCAGTACTTC
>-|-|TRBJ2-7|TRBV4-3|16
CASSQLTGLAPYEQYF
TGCGCCAGCAGCCAACTAACGGGACTGGCGCCCTACGAGCAGTACTTC
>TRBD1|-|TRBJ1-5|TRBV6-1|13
CASSGQGSQPQHF
TGTGCCAGCAGTGGACAGGGGAGTCAGCCCCAGCATTTT
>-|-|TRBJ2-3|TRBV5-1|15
CASSLGAGNTDTQYF
TGCGCCAGCAGCTTAGGGGCCGGAAACACAGATACGCAGTATTTT
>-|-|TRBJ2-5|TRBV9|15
CASSVSGLGVETQYF
TGTGCCAGCAGCGTTAGTGGGCTAGGGGTAGAGACCCAGTACTTC
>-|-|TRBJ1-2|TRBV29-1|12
CSGKVGSYGYTF
TGCAGCGGAAAAGTGGGGAGCTATGGCTACACCTTC
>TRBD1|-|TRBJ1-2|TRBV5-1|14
CASSLEGDSYGYTF
TGCGCCAGCAGCTTGGAGGGGGACAGCTATGGCTACACCTTC
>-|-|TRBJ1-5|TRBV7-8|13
CASSLYGDQPQHF
TGTGCCAGCAGCTTGTACGGGGATCAGCCCCAGCATTTT
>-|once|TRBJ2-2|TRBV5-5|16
CASTSQGGVNTGELFF
TGTGCCAGCACCTCCCAGGGGGGAGTGAACACCGGGGAGCTGTTTTTT
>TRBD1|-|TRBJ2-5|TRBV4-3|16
CASSQDRGQGGETQYF
TGCGCCAGCAGCCAAGATAGGGGACAGGGAGGAGAGACCCAGTACTTC
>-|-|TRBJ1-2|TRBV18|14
CASSPSQGVGGYPF
TGTGCCAGCTCACCCTCACAGGGAGTCGGTGGCTACCCCTTC
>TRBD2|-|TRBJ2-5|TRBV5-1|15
CASSPAGGRLETQYF
TGCGCCAGCAGCCCAGCGGGGGGGAGATTAGAGACCCAGTACTTC
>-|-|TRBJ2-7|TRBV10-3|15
CAISKTGGSSYEQYF
TGTGCCATCAGTAAGACAGGCGGGAGCTCCTACGAGCAGTACTTC
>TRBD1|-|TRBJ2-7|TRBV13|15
CASSIWTGTSFRQYF
TGTGCCAGCAGCATCTGGACAGGGACATCTTTCAGGCAGTACTTC